This TCR beta chain was captured in a study of human T cells and chemical hapten exposure. Study information: Patients additionally received therapeutic doses of diphenylcyclopropenone on the scalp once a week, and this continued throughout the approximately 23-week study. DPC 0.01% went on the upper back by patch test, with reading at 6 days.

The CDR3 is 14 amino acids. V lost 6 bases to trimming and J lost 4 bases; unmatched junction nucleotides: 9. Germline CDR1 SQVTM, CDR2 ANQGSEA. Documented time point: patch test 1, 2 weeks after DPC sensitization. Treatment in this sample: therapeutic diphenylcyclopropenone sensitization with weekly scalp DPC. Blood sampling preceded each patch test application. This clonotype was counted many times. Original analysis: Individual samples carried between roughly 23,224 and 700,000 TCRs, with 95,638 as the median. TCRdb used MiXCR to reprocess the RACE reads, holding one entry per CDR3 protein. TCRdb's processing, not the study's, gives the V and J calls here. The table shows roughly 70,000 distinct CDR3 sequences, with around 9.5% occurring only once.

Sequences were derived from whole blood, sampled in connection with sensitization to the hapten diphenylcyclopropenone (DPC). This chain uses TRBV29-1 with TRBJ1-1; 9 bases match TRBD1. This receptor was identified in a woman aged 40 to 55 with alopecia areata. Some clones in this sample may be carry-over from other donors' samples. The chain's CDR3 is CSVGGTGLTTEAFF. CDR3 in DNA: TGCAGCGTCGGGGGGACAGGGTTGACCACTGAAGCTTTCTTT. Variable domain in full (rest from reference TRBV29-1 and TRBJ1-1): SAVISQKPSRDICQRGTSLTIQCQVDSQVTMMFWYRQQPGQSLTLIATANQGSEATYESGFVIDKFPISRPNLTFSTLTVSNMSPEDSSIYLCSVGGTGLTTEAFFGQGTRLTVV.